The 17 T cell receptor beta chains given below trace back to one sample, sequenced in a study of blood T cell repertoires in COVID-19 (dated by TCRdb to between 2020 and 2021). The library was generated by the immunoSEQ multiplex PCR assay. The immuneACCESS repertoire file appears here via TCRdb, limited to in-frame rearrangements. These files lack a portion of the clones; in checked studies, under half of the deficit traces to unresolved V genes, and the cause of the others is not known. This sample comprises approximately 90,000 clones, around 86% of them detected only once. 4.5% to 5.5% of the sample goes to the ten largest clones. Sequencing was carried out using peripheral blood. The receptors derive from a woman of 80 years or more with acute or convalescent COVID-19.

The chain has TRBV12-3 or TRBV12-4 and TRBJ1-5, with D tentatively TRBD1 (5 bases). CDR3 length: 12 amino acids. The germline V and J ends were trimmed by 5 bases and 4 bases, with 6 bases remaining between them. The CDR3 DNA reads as TGTGCCAGCAGTGACAGTAATCAGCCCCAGCATTTT. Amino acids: CASSDSNQPQHF.

The DNA of the CDR3 is TGCGCCAGCAGCTTGGTACTAGCGGGAGGGAAAGATACGCAGTATTTT. This translates into CASSLVLAGGKDTQYF. The chain has TRBV5-1 and TRBJ2-3; 13 bases are a match to TRBD2. The germline V gene encodes CDR1 SGHRS and CDR2 YFSETQ. The J segment lost 5 bases and the V segment lost 0 bases, leaving 3 bases of the junction unmatched. The CDR3 length is 16 residues.

In DNA form, the CDR3 reads TGTGCCAGCAGCCGACTACAGGGAACTGAAGCTTTCTTT. It yields the protein CASSRLQGTEAFF. The chain links TRBV3-1 (or the pseudogene TRBV3-2) to TRBJ1-1, with a possible D match to TRBD1 (6 bases). Germline V gene lookup returns CDR1 LGHDT and CDR2 YNNKEL (reference sequence). With 4 bases removed from V and 5 bases from J, the gap between germline ends came to 11 bases. CDR3 length: 13 residues.

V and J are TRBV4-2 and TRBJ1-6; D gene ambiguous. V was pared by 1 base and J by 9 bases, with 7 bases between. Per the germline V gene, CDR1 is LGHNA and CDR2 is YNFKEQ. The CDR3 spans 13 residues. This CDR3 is CASSQVESSPLHF. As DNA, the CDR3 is TGTGCCAGCAGCCAAGTCGAGAGTTCACCCCTCCACTTT.

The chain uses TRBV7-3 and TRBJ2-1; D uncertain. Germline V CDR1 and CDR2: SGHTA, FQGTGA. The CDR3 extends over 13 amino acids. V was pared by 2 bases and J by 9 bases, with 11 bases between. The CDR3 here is CASSLDRVGEQFF. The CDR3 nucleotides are TGTGCCAGCAGCTTAGACCGGGTGGGTGAGCAGTTCTTC. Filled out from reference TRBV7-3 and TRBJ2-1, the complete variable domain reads GAGVSQTPSNKVTEKGKYVELRCDPISGHTALYWYRQSLGQGPEFLIYFQGTGAADDSGLPNDRFFAVRPEGSVSTLKIQRTERGDSAVYLCASSLDRVGEQFFGPGTRLTVL.

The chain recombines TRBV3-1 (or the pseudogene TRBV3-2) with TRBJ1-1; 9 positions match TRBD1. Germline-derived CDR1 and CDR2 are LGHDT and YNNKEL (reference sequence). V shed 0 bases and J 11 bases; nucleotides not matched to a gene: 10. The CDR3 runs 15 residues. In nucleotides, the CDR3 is TGTGCCAGCAGCCAAGATTACGGGACAGGGTTAGCCGCTTTCTTT. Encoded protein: CASSQDYGTGLAAFF.

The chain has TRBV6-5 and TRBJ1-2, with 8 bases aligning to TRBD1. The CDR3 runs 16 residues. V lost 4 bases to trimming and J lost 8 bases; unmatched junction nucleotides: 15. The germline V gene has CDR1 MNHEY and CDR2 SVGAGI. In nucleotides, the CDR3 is TGTGCCAGCAGTTCCCTCGGCACAACAGGGGGAAGGGGCTACACCTTC. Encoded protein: CASSSLGTTGGRGYTF.

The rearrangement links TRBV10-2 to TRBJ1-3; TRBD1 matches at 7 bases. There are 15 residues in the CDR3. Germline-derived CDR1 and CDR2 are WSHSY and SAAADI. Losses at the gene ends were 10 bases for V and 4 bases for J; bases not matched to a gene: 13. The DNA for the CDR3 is TGCGCCACCTCGACAGGGCCTCTGTCGGGAAACACCATATATTTT. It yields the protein CATSTGPLSGNTIYF.

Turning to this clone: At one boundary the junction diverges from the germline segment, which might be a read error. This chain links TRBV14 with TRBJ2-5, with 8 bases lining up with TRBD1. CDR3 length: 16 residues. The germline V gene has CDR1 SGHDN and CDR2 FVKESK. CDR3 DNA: TGTGCCAGCAGCCCATTCGGGACAGGTGAGGAAGAGATCCAGTACTTC. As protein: CASSPFGTGEEEIQYF. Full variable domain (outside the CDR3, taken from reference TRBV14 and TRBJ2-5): EAGVTQFPSHSVIEKGQTVTLRCDPISGHDNLYWYRRVMGKEIKFLLHFVKESKQDESGMPNNRFLAERTGGTYSTLKVQPAELEDSGVYFCASSPFGTGEEEIQYFGPGTRLLVL.

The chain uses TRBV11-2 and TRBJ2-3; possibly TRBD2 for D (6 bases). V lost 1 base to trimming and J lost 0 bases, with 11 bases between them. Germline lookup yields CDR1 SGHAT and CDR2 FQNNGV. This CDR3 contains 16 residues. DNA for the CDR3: TGTGCCAGCAGCTTAGTTCCGGGGGTTAGCACAGATACGCAGTATTTT. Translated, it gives CASSLVPGVSTDTQYF.

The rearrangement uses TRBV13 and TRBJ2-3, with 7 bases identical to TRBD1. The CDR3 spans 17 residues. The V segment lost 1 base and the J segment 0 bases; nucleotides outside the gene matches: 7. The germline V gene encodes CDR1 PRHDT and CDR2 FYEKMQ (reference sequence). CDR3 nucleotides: TGTGCCAGCAGCTTAGATCCGGGGACAGCTAGCACAGATACGCAGTATTTT. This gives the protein CASSLDPGTASTDTQYF.

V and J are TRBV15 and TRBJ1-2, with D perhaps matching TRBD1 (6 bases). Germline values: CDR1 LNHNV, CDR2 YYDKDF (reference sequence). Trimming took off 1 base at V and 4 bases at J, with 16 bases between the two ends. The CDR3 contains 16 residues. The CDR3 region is CATSRGATGKGYGYTF. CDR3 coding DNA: TGTGCCACCAGCAGAGGAGCTACAGGGAAAGGCTATGGCTACACCTTC.

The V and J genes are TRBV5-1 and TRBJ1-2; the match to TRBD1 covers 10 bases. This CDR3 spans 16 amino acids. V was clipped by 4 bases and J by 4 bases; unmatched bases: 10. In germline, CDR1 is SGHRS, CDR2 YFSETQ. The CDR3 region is CASSGGGQGIVYGYTF. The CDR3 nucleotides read TGCGCCAGCAGCGGAGGGGGACAGGGGATCGTCTATGGCTACACCTTC.

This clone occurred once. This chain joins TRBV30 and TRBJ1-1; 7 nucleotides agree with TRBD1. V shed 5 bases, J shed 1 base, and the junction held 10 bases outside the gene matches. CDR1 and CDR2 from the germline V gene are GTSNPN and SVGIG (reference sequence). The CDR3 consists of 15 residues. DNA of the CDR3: TGTGCCTGGGATAGAGACAGGGTTGGGAACACTGAAGCTTTCTTT. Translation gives CAWDRDRVGNTEAFF.

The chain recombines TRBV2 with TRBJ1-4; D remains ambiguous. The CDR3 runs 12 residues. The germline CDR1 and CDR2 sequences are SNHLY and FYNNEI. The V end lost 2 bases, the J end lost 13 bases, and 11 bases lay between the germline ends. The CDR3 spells CASSETEVRLFF. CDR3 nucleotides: TGTGCCAGCAGTGAAACGGAGGTGAGACTGTTTTTT. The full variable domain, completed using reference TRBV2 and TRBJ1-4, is EPEVTQTPSHQVTQMGQEVILRCVPISNHLYFYWYRQILGQKVEFLVSFYNNEISEKSEIFDDQFSVERPDGSNFTLKIRSTKLEDSAMYFCASSETEVRLFFGSGTQLSVL.

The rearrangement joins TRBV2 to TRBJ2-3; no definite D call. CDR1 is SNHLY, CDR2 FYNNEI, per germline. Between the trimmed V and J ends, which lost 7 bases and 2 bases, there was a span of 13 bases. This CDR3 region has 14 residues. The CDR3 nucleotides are TGTGCCAGCAATCTCCCGGCGGCCACAGATACGCAGTATTTT. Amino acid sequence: CASNLPAATDTQYF.

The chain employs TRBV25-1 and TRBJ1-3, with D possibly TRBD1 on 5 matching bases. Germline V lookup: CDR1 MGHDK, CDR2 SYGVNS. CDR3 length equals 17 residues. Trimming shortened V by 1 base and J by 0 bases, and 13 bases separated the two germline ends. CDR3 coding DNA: TGTGCCAGCAGTGAATTAGGGGAGGGTAACTCTGGAAACACCATATATTTT. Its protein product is CASSELGEGNSGNTIYF.